This T cell receptor (beta chain) comes out of a study of blood T cell repertoires in COVID-19. Trimming left V 8 bases short and J 6 bases short, with 12 bases between. This CDR3 is built from 12 residues. CDR1 LNHNV and CDR2 YYDKDF come from the germline V gene (reference sequence). Authors' analysis steps: Using reference gene primer amplification, nucleated cell counts were estimated. The data were produced by immunoSEQ multiplex PCR, yet TCRdb's version contains in-frame clones alone and is incomplete. The V and J calls and clone size are taken from that table; D and trimming were inferred from the DNA. The repertoire holds about 150,000 clones, roughly 84% seen once, with 5% to 7% in the top ten.

The V gene is TRBV15, the J gene TRBJ2-3, with D tentatively TRBD2 (5 bases). Sequenced material: PBMCs or T cells enriched from blood (not recorded which). This clonotype was sampled from a woman between 50 and 59 years old who had been exposed to COVID-19. The CDR3 DNA reads as TGTGCCACCGAGGGCCAGGTCGATACGCAGTATTTT. This translates into CATEGQVDTQYF. Drawing the rest from reference TRBV15 and TRBJ2-3, the complete variable domain is DAMVIQNPRYQVTQFGKPVTLSCSQTLNHNVMYWYQQKSSQAPKLLFHYYDKDFNNEADTPDNFQSRRPNTSFCFLDIRSPGLGDTAMYLCATEGQVDTQYFGPGTRLTVL.